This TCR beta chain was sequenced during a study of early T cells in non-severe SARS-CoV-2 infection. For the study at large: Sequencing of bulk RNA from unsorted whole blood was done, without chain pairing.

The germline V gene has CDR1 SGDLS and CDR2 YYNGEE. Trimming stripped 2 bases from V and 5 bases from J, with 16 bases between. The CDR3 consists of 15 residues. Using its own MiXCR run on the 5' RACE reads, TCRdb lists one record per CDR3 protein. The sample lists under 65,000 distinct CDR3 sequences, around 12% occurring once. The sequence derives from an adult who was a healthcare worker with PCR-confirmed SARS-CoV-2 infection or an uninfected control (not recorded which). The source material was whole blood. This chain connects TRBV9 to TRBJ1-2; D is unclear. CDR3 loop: CASSVDTSGFYGYTF. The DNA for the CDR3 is TGTGCCAGCAGCGTTGACACTTCAGGATTTTATGGCTACACCTTC.